Each of the 5 T cell receptor beta chains below was sequenced from the same sample in a study of blood T cell repertoires in COVID-19. The assay was immunoSEQ multiplex PCR, and TCRdb's table has in-frame clones only and misses some. The sample shows roughly 410,000 clones, 70% to 90% of them seen only once. Sequenced input: peripheral blood. The source is a woman in her forties with COVID-19, enrolled during active disease.

V is TRBV11-2 and J is TRBJ1-1, with D unclear. V was trimmed by 3 bases and J by 0 bases, leaving 8 bases between them. This CDR3 is built from 14 residues. Germline V gene sequence: CDR1 SGHAT, CDR2 FQNNGV. As DNA, the CDR3 is TGTGCCAGCAGCTTTGACACAGTGAACACTGAAGCTTTCTTT. It yields the protein CASSFDTVNTEAFF. The full variable domain, with the rest looked up from reference TRBV11-2 and TRBJ1-1, is EAGVAQSPRYKIIEKRQSVAFWCNPISGHATLYWYQQILGQGPKLLIQFQNNGVVDDSQLPKDRFSAERLKGVDSTLKIQPAKLEDSAVYLCASSFDTVNTEAFFGQGTRLTVV.

The J gene is TRBJ2-1, the V gene TRBV6-6; 8 bases are a match to TRBD2. The CDR3 runs to 15 residues. Germline V lookup: CDR1 MNHNY, CDR2 SVGAGI (reference sequence). V gave up 6 bases and J gave up 2 bases; unmatched junction bases: 6. Here the CDR3 reads CASRTTGGTYNEQFF. DNA for the CDR3: TGTGCCAGCAGGACTACGGGGGGGACCTACAATGAGCAGTTCTTC.

The CDR3 is CASGLADQETQYF. The CDR3 DNA sequence: TGTGCCAGTGGACTAGCGGATCAAGAGACCCAGTACTTC. J is TRBJ2-5 and V is TRBV28, with 10 bases matching TRBD2. The germline gives CDR1 MDHEN, CDR2 SYDVKM. This CDR3 is 13 amino acids long. Trimming took 9 bases from V and 2 from J; bases not matched to a gene: 3.

The chain is built from TRBV6-6 and TRBJ2-1, with D unclear. The CDR3 covers 14 residues. The germline CDR1 and CDR2 sequences are MNHNY and SVGAGI (reference sequence). V lost 5 bases, J lost 0 bases, and 8 bases lay in between. The CDR3 here is CASSPRGSYNEQFF. Here the CDR3 DNA reads TGTGCCAGCAGTCCCCGCGGCTCCTACAATGAGCAGTTCTTC.

V gene TRBV6-4 combines with J gene TRBJ2-3; possibly TRBD2 for D (5 bases). The V and J ends lost 3 bases and 3 bases respectively, with 7 bases between them. The CDR3 spans 13 residues. Germline V gives CDR1 MRHNA, CDR2 SNTAGT. In DNA, the CDR3 is TGTGCCAGCAGTGAATCGGGGACAGATACGCAGTATTTT. Encoded protein: CASSESGTDTQYF.